This is a list of T cell receptor beta chains from one sample in a study of PD-1 blockade in mismatch repair-deficient tumors. Data came from immunoSEQ multiplex PCR; TCRdb stores just in-frame clones and leaves some out. The repertoire holds around 120,000 clones, with about 85% as singletons. The sample here was peripheral blood, taken 44 weeks after starting pembrolizumab. The receptors derive from an adult with mismatch repair-deficient cancer. CDR3s include the opening cysteine and the closing phenylalanine or tryptophan. Fields, in order: CDR3 protein, CDR3 DNA, CDR3 length, J gene, D gene, clone size, V gene. D genes are given only for firm matches. The listing skips clone size in some rows; elsewhere it reads once, few, many or a size class.

CASSQDAYNEQFF TGTGCCAGCAGCCAGGACGCATACAATGAGCAGTTCTTC 13 TRBJ2-1 NA NA TRBV9
CASSVARERTDTQYF TGTGCCAGCAGCGTAGCGAGAGAGAGGACAGATACGCAGTATTTT 15 TRBJ2-3 NA NA TRBV9
CASSYESRSYEQYF TGTGCCAGCAGTTACGAGAGCCGCTCCTACGAGCAGTACTTC 14 TRBJ2-7 NA once TRBV6-5
CAWSITTGAYEQYF TGTGCCTGGAGCATAACTACCGGGGCTTACGAGCAGTACTTC 14 TRBJ2-7 NA NA TRBV30
CASSLSGSSYEQYF TGTGCCAGCAGCTTGAGCGGGAGCTCCTACGAGCAGTACTTC 14 TRBJ2-7 TRBD2 NA TRBV7-9
CASSTTDSYNEQFF TGTGCCAGTAGTACAACGGACTCCTACAATGAGCAGTTCTTC 14 TRBJ2-1 NA NA TRBV19
CASSSGWDTGELFF TGCGCCAGCAGCTCTGGGTGGGACACCGGGGAGCTGTTTTTT 14 TRBJ2-2 NA NA TRBV5-1
CSVEWRQNYGYTF TGCAGCGTTGAATGGAGACAGAACTATGGCTACACCTTC 13 TRBJ1-2 NA NA TRBV29-1
CASSPDMGSYEQYF TGCGCCAGCAGCCCGGATATGGGTTCCTACGAGCAGTACTTC 14 TRBJ2-7 NA NA TRBV5-1
CASSQGLAGQETQYF TGCGCCAGCAGCCAAGGACTAGCGGGGCAAGAGACCCAGTACTTC 15 TRBJ2-5 TRBD2 NA TRBV4-3
CASSISRGGYNEQFF TGTGCCAGTAGTATAAGTCGGGGGGGATACAATGAGCAGTTCTTC 15 TRBJ2-1 TRBD2 once TRBV19
CASQGQNYGYTF TGCGCCAGCCAGGGACAGAACTATGGCTACACCTTC 12 TRBJ1-2 TRBD1 once TRBV10-1
CAWRLQGAVNYGYTF TGTGCCTGGAGGTTACAGGGGGCGGTAAACTATGGCTACACCTTC 15 TRBJ1-2 TRBD1 NA TRBV30
CASSPGTSGQETQYF TGTGCCAGCAGCCCCGGGACTAGCGGCCAAGAGACCCAGTACTTC 15 TRBJ2-5 TRBD2 NA TRBV4-2
CASSLGGRGSTDTQYF TGTGCCAGCAGCTTAGGAGGGCGGGGGAGCACAGATACGCAGTATTTT 16 TRBJ2-3 TRBD2 NA TRBV7-2
CASSPARGYEQYF TGTGCCAGCAGCCCGGCCCGGGGCTACGAGCAGTACTTC 13 TRBJ2-7 NA NA TRBV7-9
CASSLAGVKSNEQFF TGTGCCAGCAGCCTAGCCGGGGTAAAGTCCAATGAGCAGTTCTTC 15 TRBJ2-1 NA NA TRBV6-5
CASSSTPRLPNRGVYYGYTF TGTGCTAGCAGCTCAACTCCAAGATTACCTAACAGGGGAGTTTACTATGGCTACACCTTC 20 TRBJ1-2 TRBD1 NA TRBV7-7
CASSAFLTGTRYNEQFF TGTGCCAGCAGCGCTTTCCTAACCGGGACTAGGTACAATGAGCAGTTCTTC 17 TRBJ2-1 TRBD2 NA TRBV9
CASSSDRGRHGYTF TGTGCCAGCAGCTCGGACAGGGGTCGGCATGGCTACACCTTC 14 TRBJ1-2 TRBD1 NA TRBV7-6
CASSFTSLSRGYTF TGTGCCAGCAGTTTCACTTCACTTTCGAGGGGCTACACCTTC 14 TRBJ1-2 NA NA TRBV28
CASSIIGQGAMNTEAFF TGTGCCAGTAGTATAATAGGACAGGGGGCAATGAACACTGAAGCTTTCTTT 17 TRBJ1-1 TRBD1 NA TRBV19
CASSLPSYEQYF TGCGCCAGCAGCTTGCCATCCTACGAGCAGTACTTC 12 TRBJ2-7 NA NA TRBV5-1
CAASRAPFYGYTF TGTGCCGCCTCCCGAGCCCCTTTCTATGGCTACACCTTC 13 TRBJ1-2 NA NA TRBV27
CSVVGFLNDEQYF TGCAGCGTTGTGGGATTTCTTAACGACGAGCAGTACTTC 13 TRBJ2-7 NA few TRBV29-1
CASSGGTSGYEQYF TGTGCCAGCAGTGGCGGGACTAGCGGCTACGAGCAGTACTTC 14 TRBJ2-7 TRBD2 NA TRBV7-9
CASSQVSGTHTGELFF TGTGCCAGCAGCCAAGTCAGCGGGACGCACACCGGGGAGCTGTTTTTT 16 TRBJ2-2 NA once TRBV21-1
CASSYPLSGITDTQYF TGTGCCAGCAGTTACCCCTTGTCCGGGATTACAGATACGCAGTATTTT 16 TRBJ2-3 NA few TRBV6-6
CASSTGGTGIREQYF TGCGCCAGCAGCACGGGGGGGACAGGGATTCGTGAGCAGTACTTC 15 TRBJ2-7 NA NA TRBV5-1
CASVRRGQYF TGCGCCAGCGTTAGGAGGGGGCAGTACTTC 10 TRBJ2-7 NA NA TRBV4-1
CASSLAGGDRPYEQYF TGTGCCAGCAGCTTGGCGGGTGGGGACAGACCCTACGAGCAGTACTTC 16 TRBJ2-7 TRBD1 NA TRBV5-4
CASSLVEGLAGQNTGELFF TGTGCCAGCAGCTTAGTGGAGGGCTTAGCGGGACAGAACACCGGGGAGCTGTTTTTT 19 TRBJ2-2 TRBD2 NA TRBV7-2
CASSASGRSYNEQFF TGTGCCAGCAGCGCTAGCGGGAGGTCCTACAATGAGCAGTTCTTC 15 TRBJ2-1 TRBD2 NA TRBV9
CASSAGQPYEQYF TGCGCCAGCAGCGCTGGACAGCCCTACGAGCAGTACTTC 13 TRBJ2-7 NA NA TRBV5-1
CASSLAGVGTGELFF TGTGCCAGCTCATTAGCGGGAGTCGGTACCGGGGAGCTGTTTTTT 15 TRBJ2-2 TRBD2 NA TRBV18
CASSLTSGLYNEQFF TGTGCCAGTAGTCTGACTAGCGGCCTCTACAATGAGCAGTTCTTC 15 TRBJ2-1 TRBD2 NA TRBV19
CASSQDRRANYGYTF TGCGCCAGCAGCCAAGACAGGAGAGCTAACTATGGCTACACCTTC 15 TRBJ1-2 NA NA TRBV4-3
CASSPQDVQPQHF TGTGCCAGTAGTCCCCAGGACGTTCAGCCCCAGCATTTT 13 TRBJ1-5 NA NA TRBV19
CASSAGQGLYSGANVLTF TGTGCCAGCAGCGCCGGACAGGGTCTCTACTCTGGGGCCAACGTCCTGACTTTC 18 TRBJ2-6 TRBD1 NA TRBV7-2
CASSLDPVSFYEQYF TGTGCCAGCAGCTTAGATCCTGTATCTTTTTACGAGCAGTACTTC 15 TRBJ2-7 NA NA TRBV11-2
CASMVGQSYEQYF TGTGCCAGCATGGTCGGACAATCCTACGAGCAGTACTTC 13 TRBJ2-7 NA NA TRBV6-5
CSALEETQYF TGCAGTGCCTTAGAAGAGACCCAGTACTTC 10 TRBJ2-5 NA NA TRBV20-1
CASSIRTAYNEQFF TGTGCCAGTAGTATCCGGACTGCCTACAATGAGCAGTTCTTC 14 TRBJ2-1 NA NA TRBV19
CASSFRTSFYNEQFF TGTGCCAGCAGCTTTCGGACTAGCTTCTACAATGAGCAGTTCTTC 15 TRBJ2-1 TRBD2 NA TRBV7-9
CASSLGSQASRFTDTQYF TGTGCCAGCAGCTTGGGTTCTCAGGCTAGCAGATTCACAGATACGCAGTATTTT 18 TRBJ2-3 NA NA TRBV5-6
CASSPGQGFEQYF TGTGCCAGCTCTCCGGGACAGGGGTTCGAGCAGTACTTC 13 TRBJ2-7 TRBD1 NA TRBV6-1
CASSSGADEQYF TGTGCCAGCTCAAGCGGGGCGGACGAGCAGTACTTC 12 TRBJ2-7 TRBD2 NA TRBV18
CASSQGGEMMETQYF TGCGCCAGCAGCCAAGGTGGAGAAATGATGGAGACCCAGTACTTC 15 TRBJ2-5 NA NA TRBV4-3
CASSHQAQTGYTF TGTGCCAGCTCACACCAGGCCCAAACTGGCTACACCTTC 13 TRBJ1-2 NA NA TRBV18
CASSPLAVYTTGLLAKNIQYF TGTGCCAGCTCACCCTTGGCGGTCTATACAACAGGGTTACTAGCCAAAAACATTCAGTACTTC 21 TRBJ2-4 NA NA TRBV18
CASSGTSRNEQFF TGTGCCAGCAGCGGGACCTCGCGCAATGAGCAGTTCTTC 13 TRBJ2-1 NA NA TRBV7-9
CSVEEGGYEQYF TGCAGCGTTGAAGAAGGCGGCTACGAGCAGTACTTC 12 TRBJ2-7 NA NA TRBV29-1
CASSGLLASTDTQYF TGTGCCAGCAGCGGCCTACTAGCTTCCACAGATACGCAGTATTTT 15 TRBJ2-3 NA NA TRBV9
CASRPDSDAAWTGELFF TGTGCCAGCAGGCCGGACTCGGACGCCGCCTGGACCGGGGAGCTGTTTTTT 17 TRBJ2-2 NA few TRBV28